This T cell receptor beta chain was documented in a study of pediatric ulcerative colitis. Study-wide background: Disease was pancolitis in over 5 and left-sided in two, histology-confirmed.

Using immunoSEQ multiplex PCR, the repertoire was profiled, and TCRdb retains in-frame clones only, with some absent. The data hold around 10,000 clones, with about 90% observed a single time. This CDR3 is 15 amino acids long. The germline V gene encodes CDR1 SGHDT and CDR2 YYEEEE. Trimming stripped 0 bases from V and 0 bases from J, with 7 bases between. The origin of this receptor is a girl aged 5-17 years with moderate ulcerative colitis. Input material: blood. The J gene is TRBJ2-1, the V gene TRBV5-6; no clear D. The CDR3 protein is CASSLDGLSYNEQFF. CDR3 sequence (DNA): TGTGCCAGCAGCTTGGATGGGCTCTCCTACAATGAGCAGTTCTTC.